This T cell receptor (beta chain) came from a study of shared clonotypes between healthy human individuals. Ten immunoSEQ deep assay plates were used by the authors to sequence unsorted PBMC DNA. The protocol was immunoSEQ multiplex PCR, while the TCRdb copy is restricted to in-frame clones and leaves out a portion. The sample holds 450,000 to 650,000 clones, around 78% seen once. V dropped 5 bases and J dropped 11; count of bases not matched to a gene: 8. The CDR3 length is 14 residues. Germline CDR1 and CDR2: SGHTA and FQGNSA. The V and J genes are TRBV7-2 and TRBJ1-4; 10 bases are a match to TRBD1. The specimen sequenced was PBMCs. The sequence was collected from a woman between 35 and 50 years old in good health. Some clones in this sample may be carry-over from other donors' samples. This CDR3 reads CASSQTGGSEKLFF. The CDR3 DNA reads TGTGCCAGCAGCCAGACAGGGGGCAGTGAGAAACTGTTTTTT.